This is a list of T cell receptor beta chains from one sample in a study of CD8+ T cells in alopecia areata. Assay used: immunoSEQ multiplex PCR; TCRdb lists only in-frame clones, some missing. The table lists about 210,000 clones, around two fifths of them singletons. The source material was CD4+ T cells sorted from blood, sampled at approximately week 36, from a patient treated with tofacitinib. These receptors originate from a human donor with alopecia areata. Each CDR3 is given without its conserved first and last residue. D genes are given only for firm matches.

v_call,j_call,d_call,cdr3_aa
TRBV9,TRBJ2-7,-,ASSVDYRNSYEQY
TRBV27,-,-,ASSSLSLYEQY
TRBV28,TRBJ2-7,-,ASSLRARSVSYEQY
TRBV11-2,TRBJ2-7,-,ASSLGTGHYEQY
TRBV29-1,TRBJ1-2,-,SVLKGQGYT
TRBV5-1,TRBJ2-3,TRBD1,ASSDGQGWGTDTQY
TRBV5-1,TRBJ2-1,-,ASSEEPGPYNEQF
TRBV5-1,TRBJ2-7,-,ASSLELYSEQY
TRBV7-2,TRBJ2-1,TRBD1,ASSLGQGPYNEQF
TRBV4-2,TRBJ2-3,TRBD2,ASSHGTSGFTDTQY
TRBV7-2,TRBJ2-5,TRBD2,ASSLRRESLETQY
TRBV2,TRBJ1-5,-,ASSDSTRGNQPQH
TRBV7-3,TRBJ2-5,TRBD1,ASSRGQAETQY
TRBV27,TRBJ2-1,-,ASSLLGDNEQF
TRBV7-2,TRBJ2-7,-,ASSSGPPPYEQY
TRBV6-6,TRBJ2-5,-,ASSYGPGSETQY
TRBV28,TRBJ1-5,-,AIQGSDQPQH
TRBV2,TRBJ2-7,-,ASSEGQYYEQY
TRBV10-3,TRBJ2-3,-,AISPTTDTQY
TRBV29-1,TRBJ1-2,TRBD1,SVELPTGGAYYGYT
TRBV15,TRBJ2-5,-,ATRRGAGETQY
TRBV10-2,TRBJ2-4,-,ASSESGGLAKNIQY
TRBV15,TRBJ2-7,-,ATSQGQAYEQY
TRBV29-1,TRBJ2-3,TRBD1,SAGTGVTDTQY
TRBV2,TRBJ2-5,-,ASSRLIGQETQY
TRBV5-1,TRBJ1-1,-,ASSLRAGRNTEAF
TRBV30,TRBJ2-7,TRBD2,AWKRRREGGEQY
TRBV29-1,TRBJ2-3,-,SKRQASTDTQY
TRBV27,TRBJ2-2,TRBD1,ASRTNRGSSGELF
TRBV29-1,TRBJ2-1,-,SVEEGQGGDEQF